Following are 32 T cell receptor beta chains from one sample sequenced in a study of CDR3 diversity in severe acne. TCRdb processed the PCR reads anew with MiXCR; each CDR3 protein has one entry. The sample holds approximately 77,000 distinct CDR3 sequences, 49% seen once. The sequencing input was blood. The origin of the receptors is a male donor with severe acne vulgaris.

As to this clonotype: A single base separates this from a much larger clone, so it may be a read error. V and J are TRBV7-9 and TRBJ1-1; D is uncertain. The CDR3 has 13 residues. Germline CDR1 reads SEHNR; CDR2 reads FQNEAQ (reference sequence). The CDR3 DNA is TGTGCCGGCAGCCTGTCGGGGTGGACTGAAGCTTTCTTT. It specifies CAGSLSGWTEAFF.

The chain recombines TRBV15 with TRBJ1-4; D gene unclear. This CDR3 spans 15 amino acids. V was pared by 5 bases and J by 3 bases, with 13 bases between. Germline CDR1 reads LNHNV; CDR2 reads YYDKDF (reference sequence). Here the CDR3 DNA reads TGTGCCACCAGCGACCGAACGGCAGCTAATGAAAAACTGTTTTTT. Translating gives CATSDRTAANEKLFF.

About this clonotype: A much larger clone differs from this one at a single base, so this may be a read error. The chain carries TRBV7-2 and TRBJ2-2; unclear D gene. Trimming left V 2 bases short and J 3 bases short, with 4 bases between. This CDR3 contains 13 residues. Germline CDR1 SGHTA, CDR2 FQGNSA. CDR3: CASSLQDTGELFF. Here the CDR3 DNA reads TGTGCCAGCAGCTTACAGGACACCGGGGAGCTGTTTTTT.

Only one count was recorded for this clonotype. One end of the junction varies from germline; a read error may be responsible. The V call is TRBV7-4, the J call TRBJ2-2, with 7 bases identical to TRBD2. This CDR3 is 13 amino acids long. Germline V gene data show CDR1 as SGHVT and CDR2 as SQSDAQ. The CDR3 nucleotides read TGTGCCAGCAGGTTAGCGGGCTCCGGGGAGCTGTTTTTT. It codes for CASRLAGSGELFF.

The CDR3 loop is CASSQINGTFVYNEQFF. Written as DNA, the CDR3 is TGTGCCAGCAGCCAAATAAATGGGACGTTTGTCTACAATGAGCAGTTCTTC. J is TRBJ2-1 and V is TRBV7-9; TRBD1 or TRBD2 may be the D gene (5 bases each). CDR3 size: 17 residues. Trimming cost V 5 bases and J 3 bases, with 20 bases left between them. Germline CDR1 is SEHNR and CDR2 is FQNEAQ (reference sequence).

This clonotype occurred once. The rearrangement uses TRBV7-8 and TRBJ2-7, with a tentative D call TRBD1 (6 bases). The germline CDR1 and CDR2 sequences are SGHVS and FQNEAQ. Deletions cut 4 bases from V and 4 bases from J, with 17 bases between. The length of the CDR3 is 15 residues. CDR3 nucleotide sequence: TGTGCCAGCAGCTCGACGCCACAGGGCAAATACGAGCAGTACTTC. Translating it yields CASSSTPQGKYEQYF.

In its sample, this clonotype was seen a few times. The CDR3 reads CASSPNPTGVELFF. CDR3 DNA: TGTGCCAGCAGCCCAAATCCGACAGGAGTGGAGCTGTTTTTT. The chain links TRBV9 to TRBJ2-2, with D tentatively TRBD1 (6 bases). Trimming took off 4 bases at V and 10 bases at J, with 17 bases between the two ends. Germline-derived CDR1 and CDR2 are SGDLS and YYNGEE. The CDR3 spans 14 residues.

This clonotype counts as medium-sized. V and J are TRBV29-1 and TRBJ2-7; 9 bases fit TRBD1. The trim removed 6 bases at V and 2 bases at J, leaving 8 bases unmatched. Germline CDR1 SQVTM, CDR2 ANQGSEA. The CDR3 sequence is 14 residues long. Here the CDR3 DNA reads TGCAGCGTCGGATCCGGGACAGGGACCTACGAGCAGTACTTC. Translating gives CSVGSGTGTYEQYF.

CDR3 sequence reads: CASRVQSEAFF. The DNA for the CDR3 is TGTGCCAGCAGGGTCCAGAGTGAAGCTTTCTTT. The V call is TRBV7-9, the J call TRBJ1-1; no clear D. Germline V gives CDR1 SEHNR, CDR2 FQNEAQ (reference sequence). The CDR3 extends over 11 amino acids. The germline V and J ends were trimmed by 6 bases and 7 bases, with 9 bases remaining between them.

As DNA, the CDR3 is TGCGCCAGCCAAACCCGGGGGCTGACTTTATATACGCAGTATTTT. Translating gives CASQTRGLTLYTQYF. The chain couples TRBV10-2 to TRBJ2-3, with D perhaps matching TRBD1 or TRBD2 (6 bases each). There are 15 residues in the CDR3. The germline V gene has CDR1 WSHSY and CDR2 SAAADI. V lost 8 bases to trimming and J lost 7 bases, with 22 bases between them.

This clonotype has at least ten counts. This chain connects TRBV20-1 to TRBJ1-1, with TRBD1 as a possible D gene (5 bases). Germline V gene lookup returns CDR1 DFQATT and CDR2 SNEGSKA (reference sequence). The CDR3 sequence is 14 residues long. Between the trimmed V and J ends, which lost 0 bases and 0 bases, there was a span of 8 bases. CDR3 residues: CSARDRELNTEAFF. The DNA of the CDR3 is TGCAGTGCTAGAGACAGGGAATTGAACACTGAAGCTTTCTTT.

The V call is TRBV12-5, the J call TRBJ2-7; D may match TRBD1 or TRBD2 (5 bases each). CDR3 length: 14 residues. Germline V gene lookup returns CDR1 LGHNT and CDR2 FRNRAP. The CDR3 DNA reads TGTGCCAGCAGTTTAGAGGCCGGGGCGAAAGAGCAGTACTTC. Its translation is CASSLEAGAKEQYF.

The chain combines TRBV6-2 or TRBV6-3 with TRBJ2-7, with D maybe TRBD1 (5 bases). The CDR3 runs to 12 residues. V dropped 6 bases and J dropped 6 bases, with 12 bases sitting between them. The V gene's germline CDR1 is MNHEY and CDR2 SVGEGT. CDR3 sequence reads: CASSPTGSEQYF. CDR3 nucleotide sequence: TGTGCCAGCAGCCCAACAGGTTCCGAGCAGTACTTC.

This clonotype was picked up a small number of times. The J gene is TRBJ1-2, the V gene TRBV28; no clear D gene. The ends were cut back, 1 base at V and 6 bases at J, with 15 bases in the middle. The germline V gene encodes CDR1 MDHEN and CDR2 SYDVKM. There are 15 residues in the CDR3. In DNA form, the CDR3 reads TGTGCCAGCAGTTTATTTATCTGGCTTCGGGATGGCTACACCTTC. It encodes CASSLFIWLRDGYTF.

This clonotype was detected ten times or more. The CDR3 loop reads CASSLRGQGAKSYNEQFF. CDR3 sequence (DNA): TGTGCCAGCAGCTTACGCGGACAGGGGGCAAAGTCCTACAATGAGCAGTTCTTC. The chain links TRBV7-9 to TRBJ2-1; the match to TRBD1 covers 11 bases. Germline assignment: CDR1 SEHNR and CDR2 FQNEAQ (reference sequence). This CDR3 comprises 18 residues. V gave up 2 bases and J gave up 1 base; unmatched junction bases: 7.

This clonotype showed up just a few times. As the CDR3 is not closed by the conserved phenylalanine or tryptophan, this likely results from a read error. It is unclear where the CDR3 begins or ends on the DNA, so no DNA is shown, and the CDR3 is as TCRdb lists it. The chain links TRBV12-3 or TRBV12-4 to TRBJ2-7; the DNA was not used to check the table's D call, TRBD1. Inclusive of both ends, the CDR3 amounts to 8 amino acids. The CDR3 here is CASSRTEQ.

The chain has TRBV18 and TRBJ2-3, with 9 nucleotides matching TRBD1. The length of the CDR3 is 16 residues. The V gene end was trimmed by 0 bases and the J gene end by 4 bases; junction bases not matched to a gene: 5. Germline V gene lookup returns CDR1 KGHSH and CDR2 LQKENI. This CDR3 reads CASSPPGTGRPDTQYF. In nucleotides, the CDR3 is TGTGCCAGCTCACCACCCGGGACAGGGCGGCCAGATACGCAGTATTTT.

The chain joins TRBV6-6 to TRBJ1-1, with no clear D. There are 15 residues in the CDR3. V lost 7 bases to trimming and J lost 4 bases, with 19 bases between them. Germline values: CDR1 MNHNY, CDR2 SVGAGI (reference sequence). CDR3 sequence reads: CASTKGRGWGTEAFF. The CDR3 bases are TGTGCCAGCACCAAAGGCCGGGGTTGGGGCACTGAAGCTTTCTTT.

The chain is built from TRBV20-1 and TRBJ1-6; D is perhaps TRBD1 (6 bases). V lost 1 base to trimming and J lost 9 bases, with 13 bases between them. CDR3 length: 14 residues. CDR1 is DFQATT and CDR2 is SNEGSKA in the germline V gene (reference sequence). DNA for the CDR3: TGCAGTGCTAGAGCGTTGGGGGCGCGTTCACCCCTCCACTTT. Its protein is CSARALGARSPLHF.

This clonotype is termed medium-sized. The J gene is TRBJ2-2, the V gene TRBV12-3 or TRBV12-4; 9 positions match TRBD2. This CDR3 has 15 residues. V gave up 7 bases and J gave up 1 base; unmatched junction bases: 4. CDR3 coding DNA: TGTGCCAGCACGGGACTAGCCTTGAACACCGGGGAGCTGTTTTTT. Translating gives CASTGLALNTGELFF.

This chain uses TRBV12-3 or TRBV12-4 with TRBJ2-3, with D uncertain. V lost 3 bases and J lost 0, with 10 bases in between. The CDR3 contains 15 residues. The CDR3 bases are TGTGCCAGCAGTTTGTATACGGCCAGCACAGATACGCAGTATTTT. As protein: CASSLYTASTDTQYF.

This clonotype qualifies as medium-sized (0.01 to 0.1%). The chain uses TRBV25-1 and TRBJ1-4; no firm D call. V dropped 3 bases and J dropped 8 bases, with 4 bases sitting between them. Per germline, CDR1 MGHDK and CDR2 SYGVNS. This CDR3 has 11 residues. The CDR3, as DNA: TGTGCCAGCAGTGACCGGGAAAAACTGTTTTTT. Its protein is CASSDREKLFF.

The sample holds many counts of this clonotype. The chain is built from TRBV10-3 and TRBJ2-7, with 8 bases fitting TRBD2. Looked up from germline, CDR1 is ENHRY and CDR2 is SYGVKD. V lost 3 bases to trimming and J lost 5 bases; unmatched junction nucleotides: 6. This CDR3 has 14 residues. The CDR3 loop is CAISDPGGLDEQYF. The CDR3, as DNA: TGTGCCATCAGTGACCCGGGGGGGTTGGACGAGCAGTACTTC.

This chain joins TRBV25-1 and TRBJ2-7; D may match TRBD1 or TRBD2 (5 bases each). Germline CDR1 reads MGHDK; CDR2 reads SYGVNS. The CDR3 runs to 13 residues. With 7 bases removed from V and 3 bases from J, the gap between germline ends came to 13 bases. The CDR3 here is CASIAGAGYEQYF. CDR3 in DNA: TGTGCCAGCATCGCCGGGGCAGGCTACGAGCAGTACTTC.

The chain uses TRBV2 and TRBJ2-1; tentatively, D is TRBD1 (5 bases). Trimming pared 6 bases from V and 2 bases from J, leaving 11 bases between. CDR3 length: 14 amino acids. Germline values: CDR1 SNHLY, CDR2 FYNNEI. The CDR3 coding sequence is TGTGCCAGCAGGCAGGGTTTGACCTACAATGAGCAGTTCTTC. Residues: CASRQGLTYNEQFF.

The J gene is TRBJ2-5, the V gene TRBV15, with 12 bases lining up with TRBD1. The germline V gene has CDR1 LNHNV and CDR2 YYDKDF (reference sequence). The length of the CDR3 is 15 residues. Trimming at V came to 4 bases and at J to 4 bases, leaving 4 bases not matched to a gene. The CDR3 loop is CATSNGTGGTETQYF. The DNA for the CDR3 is TGTGCCACCAGCAACGGGACAGGGGGCACAGAGACCCAGTACTTC.

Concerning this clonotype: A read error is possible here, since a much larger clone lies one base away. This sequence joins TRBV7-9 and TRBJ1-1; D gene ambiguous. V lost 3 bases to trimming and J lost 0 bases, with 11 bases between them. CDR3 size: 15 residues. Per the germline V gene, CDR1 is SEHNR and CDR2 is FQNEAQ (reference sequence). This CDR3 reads CASSFPDIVNTEAFF. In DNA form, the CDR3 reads TGTGCCAGCAGCTTTCCAGATATCGTGAACACTGAAGCTTTCTTT.

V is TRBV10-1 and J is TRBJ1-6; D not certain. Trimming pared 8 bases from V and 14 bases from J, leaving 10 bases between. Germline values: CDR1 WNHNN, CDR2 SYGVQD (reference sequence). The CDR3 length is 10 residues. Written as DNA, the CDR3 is TGCGCCAGCGGCACCGGGACCCTCCACTTT. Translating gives CASGTGTLHF.

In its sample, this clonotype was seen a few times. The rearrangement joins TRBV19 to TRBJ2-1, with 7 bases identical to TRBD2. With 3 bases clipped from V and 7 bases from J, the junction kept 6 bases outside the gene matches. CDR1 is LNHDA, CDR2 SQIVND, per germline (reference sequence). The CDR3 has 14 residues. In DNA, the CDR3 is TGTGCCAGTAGTATTGGGGGAGGGCGAAATGAGCAGTTCTTC. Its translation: CASSIGGGRNEQFF.

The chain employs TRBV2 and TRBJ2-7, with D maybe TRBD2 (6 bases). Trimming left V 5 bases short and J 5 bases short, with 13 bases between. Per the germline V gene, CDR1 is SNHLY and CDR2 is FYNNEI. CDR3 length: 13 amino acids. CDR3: CASSSTGDDEQYF. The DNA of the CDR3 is TGTGCCAGCAGTTCCACGGGGGACGACGAGCAGTACTTC.

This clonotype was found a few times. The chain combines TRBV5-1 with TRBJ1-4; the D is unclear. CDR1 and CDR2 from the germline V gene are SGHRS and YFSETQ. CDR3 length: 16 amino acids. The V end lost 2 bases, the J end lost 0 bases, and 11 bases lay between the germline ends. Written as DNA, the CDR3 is TGCGCCAGCAGCTTTTCGACGTCCCCAACTAATGAAAAACTGTTTTTT. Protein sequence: CASSFSTSPTNEKLFF.

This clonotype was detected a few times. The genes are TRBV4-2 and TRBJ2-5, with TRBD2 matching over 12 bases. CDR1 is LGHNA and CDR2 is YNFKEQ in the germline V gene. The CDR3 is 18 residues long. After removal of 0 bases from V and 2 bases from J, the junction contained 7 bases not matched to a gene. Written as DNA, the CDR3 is TGTGCCAGCAGCCAAGATCTAGCGGGAGGGCCGGGTCAAGAGACCCAGTACTTC. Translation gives CASSQDLAGGPGQETQYF.